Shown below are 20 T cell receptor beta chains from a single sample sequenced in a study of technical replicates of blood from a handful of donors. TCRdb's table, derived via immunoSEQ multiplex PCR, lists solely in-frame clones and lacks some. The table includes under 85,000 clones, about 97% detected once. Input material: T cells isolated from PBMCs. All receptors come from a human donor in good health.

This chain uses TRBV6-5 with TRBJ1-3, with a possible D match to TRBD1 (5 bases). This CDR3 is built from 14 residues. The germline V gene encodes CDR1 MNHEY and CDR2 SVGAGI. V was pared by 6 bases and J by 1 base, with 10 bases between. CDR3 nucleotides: TGTGCCAGCAGATTACAGGTGTCTGGAAACACCATATATTTT. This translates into CASRLQVSGNTIYF.

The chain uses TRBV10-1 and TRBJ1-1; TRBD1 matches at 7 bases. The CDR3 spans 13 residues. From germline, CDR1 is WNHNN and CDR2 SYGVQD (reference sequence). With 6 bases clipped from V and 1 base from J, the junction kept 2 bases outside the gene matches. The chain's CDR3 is CASRGTANTEAFF. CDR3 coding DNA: TGCGCCAGCAGGGGGACAGCGAACACTGAAGCTTTCTTT.

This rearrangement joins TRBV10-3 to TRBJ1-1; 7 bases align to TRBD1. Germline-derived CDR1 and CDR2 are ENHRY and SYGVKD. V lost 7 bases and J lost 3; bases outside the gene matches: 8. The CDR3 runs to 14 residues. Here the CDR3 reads CAIKIGTADTEAFF. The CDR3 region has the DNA TGTGCCATCAAAATAGGGACAGCCGACACTGAAGCTTTCTTT.

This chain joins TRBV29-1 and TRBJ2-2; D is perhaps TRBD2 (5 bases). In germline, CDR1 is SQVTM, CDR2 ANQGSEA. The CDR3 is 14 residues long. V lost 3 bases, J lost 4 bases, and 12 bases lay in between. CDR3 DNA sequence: TGCAGCGTTGATGCACTAGGGAGCACCGGGGAGCTGTTTTTT. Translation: CSVDALGSTGELFF.

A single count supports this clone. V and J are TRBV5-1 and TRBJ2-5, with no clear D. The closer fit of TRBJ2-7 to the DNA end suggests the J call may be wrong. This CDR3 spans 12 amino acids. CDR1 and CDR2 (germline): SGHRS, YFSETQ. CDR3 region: CASSLGSNEQYF. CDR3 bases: TGCGCCAGCAGCTTGGGGAGTAACGAGCAGTACTTC.

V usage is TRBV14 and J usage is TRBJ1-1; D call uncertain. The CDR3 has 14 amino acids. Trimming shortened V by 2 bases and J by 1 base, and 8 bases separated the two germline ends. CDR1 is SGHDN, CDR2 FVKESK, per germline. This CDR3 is CASSQYRKNTEAFF. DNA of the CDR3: TGTGCCAGCAGCCAATACAGAAAGAACACTGAAGCTTTCTTT.

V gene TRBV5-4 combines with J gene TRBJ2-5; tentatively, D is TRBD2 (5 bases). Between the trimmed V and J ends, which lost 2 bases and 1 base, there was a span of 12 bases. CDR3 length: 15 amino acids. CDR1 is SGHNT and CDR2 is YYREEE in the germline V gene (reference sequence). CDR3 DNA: TGTGCCAGCAGCTTCGGCGGGCGGACCCAAGAGACCCAGTACTTC. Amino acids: CASSFGGRTQETQYF.

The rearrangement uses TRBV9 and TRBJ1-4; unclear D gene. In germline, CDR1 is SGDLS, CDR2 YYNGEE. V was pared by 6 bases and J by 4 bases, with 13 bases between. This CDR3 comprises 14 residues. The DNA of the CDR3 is TGTGCCAGCAATTTGATGGGCGATAATGAAAAACTGTTTTTT. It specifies CASNLMGDNEKLFF.

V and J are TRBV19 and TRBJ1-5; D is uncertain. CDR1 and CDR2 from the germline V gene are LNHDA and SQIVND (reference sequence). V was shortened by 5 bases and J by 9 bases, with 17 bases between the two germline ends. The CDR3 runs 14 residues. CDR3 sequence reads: CASSVPGSARPQHF. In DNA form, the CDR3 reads TGTGCCAGTAGTGTCCCCGGGTCCGCGAGGCCCCAGCATTTT.

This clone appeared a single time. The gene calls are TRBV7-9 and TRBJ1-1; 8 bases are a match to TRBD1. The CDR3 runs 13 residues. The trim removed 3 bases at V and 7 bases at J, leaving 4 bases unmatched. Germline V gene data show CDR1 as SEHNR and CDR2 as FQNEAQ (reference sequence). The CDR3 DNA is TGTGCCAGCAGCTTGGACAGGGATGTTGAAGCTTTCTTT. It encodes CASSLDRDVEAFF.

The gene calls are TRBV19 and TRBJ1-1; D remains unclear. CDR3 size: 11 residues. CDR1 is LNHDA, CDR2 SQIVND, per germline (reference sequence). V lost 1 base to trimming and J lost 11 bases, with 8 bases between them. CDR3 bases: TGTGCCAGTAGTATAGTCGGGAAGGCTTTCTTT. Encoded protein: CASSIVGKAFF.

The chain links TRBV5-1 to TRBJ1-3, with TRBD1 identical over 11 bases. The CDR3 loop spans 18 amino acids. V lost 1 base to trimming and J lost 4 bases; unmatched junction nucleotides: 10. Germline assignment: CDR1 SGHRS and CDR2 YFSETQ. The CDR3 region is CASSLYGGTGGSGNTIYF. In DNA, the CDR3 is TGCGCCAGCAGCTTGTACGGTGGGACAGGGGGATCCGGAAACACCATATATTTT.

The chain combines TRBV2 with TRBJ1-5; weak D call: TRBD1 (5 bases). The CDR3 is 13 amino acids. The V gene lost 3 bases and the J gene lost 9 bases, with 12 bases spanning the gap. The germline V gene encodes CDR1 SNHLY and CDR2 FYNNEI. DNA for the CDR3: TGTGCCAGCAGTGACCTGGGGCGAGGGCCCCAGCATTTT. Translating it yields CASSDLGRGPQHF.

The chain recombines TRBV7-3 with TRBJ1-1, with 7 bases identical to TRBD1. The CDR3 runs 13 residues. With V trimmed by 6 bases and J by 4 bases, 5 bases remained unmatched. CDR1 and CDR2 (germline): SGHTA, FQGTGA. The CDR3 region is CASRGQGGTEAFF. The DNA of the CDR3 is TGTGCCAGCAGGGGGCAGGGGGGCACTGAAGCTTTCTTT. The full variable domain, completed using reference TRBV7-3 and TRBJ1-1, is GAGVSQTPSNKVTEKGKYVELRCDPISGHTALYWYRQSLGQGPEFLIYFQGTGAADDSGLPNDRFFAVRPEGSVSTLKIQRTERGDSAVYLCASRGQGGTEAFFGQGTRLTVV.

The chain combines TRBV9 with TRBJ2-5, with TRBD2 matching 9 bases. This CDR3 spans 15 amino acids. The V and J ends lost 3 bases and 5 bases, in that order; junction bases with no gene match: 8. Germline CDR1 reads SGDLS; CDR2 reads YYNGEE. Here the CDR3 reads CASSDAGGPGETQYF. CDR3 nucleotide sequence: TGTGCCAGCAGCGACGCGGGGGGGCCGGGGGAGACCCAGTACTTC.

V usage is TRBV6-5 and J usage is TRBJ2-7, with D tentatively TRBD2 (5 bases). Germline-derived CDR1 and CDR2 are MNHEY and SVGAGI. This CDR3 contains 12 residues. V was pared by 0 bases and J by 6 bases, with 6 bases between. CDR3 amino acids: CASSYSGGEQYF. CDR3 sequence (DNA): TGTGCCAGCAGTTACTCCGGAGGCGAGCAGTACTTC.

Written as DNA, the CDR3 is TGCGCCAGCAGCCATTATCCTAGCAATCAGCCCCAGCATTTT. Amino acid sequence: CASSHYPSNQPQHF. J is TRBJ1-5 and V is TRBV4-1; D is unresolved. The V end was cut by 3 bases, the J end by 0 bases, with 6 bases between. The germline V gene encodes CDR1 MGHRA and CDR2 YSYEKL. This CDR3 is built from 14 residues.

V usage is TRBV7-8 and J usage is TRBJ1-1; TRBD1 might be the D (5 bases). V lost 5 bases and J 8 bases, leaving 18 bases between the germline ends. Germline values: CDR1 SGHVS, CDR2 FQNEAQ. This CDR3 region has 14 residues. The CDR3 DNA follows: TGTGCCAGCAGCCCCCGTTTACTACAGGACGAAGCTTTCTTT. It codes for CASSPRLLQDEAFF.

CDR3 loop: CAISEGQESSPLHF. The CDR3, as DNA: TGTGCCATCAGTGAAGGACAGGAATCCTCACCCCTCCACTTT. The chain employs TRBV10-3 and TRBJ1-6, with 7 positions matching TRBD1. Per the germline V gene, CDR1 is ENHRY and CDR2 is SYGVKD. With 3 bases clipped from V and 10 bases from J, the junction kept 6 bases outside the gene matches. The CDR3 spans 14 residues.

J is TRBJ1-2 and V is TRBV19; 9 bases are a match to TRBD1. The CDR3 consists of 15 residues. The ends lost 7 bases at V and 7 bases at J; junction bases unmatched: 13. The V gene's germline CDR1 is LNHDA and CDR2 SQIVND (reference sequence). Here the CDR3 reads CASTSVFTGGAGYTF. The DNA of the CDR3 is TGTGCCAGTACTTCCGTGTTCACAGGGGGCGCTGGCTACACCTTC.